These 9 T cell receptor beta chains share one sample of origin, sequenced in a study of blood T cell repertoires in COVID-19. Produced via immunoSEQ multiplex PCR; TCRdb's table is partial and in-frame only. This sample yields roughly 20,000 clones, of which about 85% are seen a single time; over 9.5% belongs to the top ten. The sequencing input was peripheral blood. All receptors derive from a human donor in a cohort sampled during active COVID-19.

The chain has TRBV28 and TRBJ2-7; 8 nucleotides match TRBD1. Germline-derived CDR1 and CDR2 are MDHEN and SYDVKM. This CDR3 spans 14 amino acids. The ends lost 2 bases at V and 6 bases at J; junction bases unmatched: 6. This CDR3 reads CASSLVGQATEQYF. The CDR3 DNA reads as TGTGCCAGCAGTTTAGTGGGACAGGCAACCGAGCAGTACTTC.

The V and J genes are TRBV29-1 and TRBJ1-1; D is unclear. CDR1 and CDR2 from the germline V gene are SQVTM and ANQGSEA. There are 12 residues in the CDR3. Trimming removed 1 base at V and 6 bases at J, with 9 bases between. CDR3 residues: CSVEAVGAEAFF. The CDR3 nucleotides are TGCAGCGTTGAAGCGGTAGGAGCTGAAGCTTTCTTT.

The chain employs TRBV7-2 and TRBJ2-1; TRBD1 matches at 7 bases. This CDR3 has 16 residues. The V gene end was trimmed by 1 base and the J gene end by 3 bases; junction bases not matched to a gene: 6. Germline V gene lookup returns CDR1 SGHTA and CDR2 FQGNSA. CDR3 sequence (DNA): TGTGCCAGCAGCTTAGTCAACAGGGGCTTCTACAATGAGCAGTTCTTC. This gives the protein CASSLVNRGFYNEQFF.

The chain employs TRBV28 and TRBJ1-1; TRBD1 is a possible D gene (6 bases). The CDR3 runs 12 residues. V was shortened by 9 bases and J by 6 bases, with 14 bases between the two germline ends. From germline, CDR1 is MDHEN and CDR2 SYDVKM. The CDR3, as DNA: TGTGCCAGTTTACAGGGCCGGGCTGAAGCTTTCTTT. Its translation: CASLQGRAEAFF.

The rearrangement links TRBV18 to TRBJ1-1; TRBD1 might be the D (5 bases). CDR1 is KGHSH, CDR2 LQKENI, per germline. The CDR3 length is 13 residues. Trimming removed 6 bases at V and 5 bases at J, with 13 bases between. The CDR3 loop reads CASSVQGGTEAFF. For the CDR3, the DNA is TGTGCCAGCTCCGTCCAGGGAGGAACTGAAGCTTTCTTT.

Here the CDR3 reads CAWSGGQGFKRDPRGSTDTQYF. The CDR3 DNA sequence: TGTGCCTGGAGTGGGGGACAGGGTTTCAAGCGGGACCCTCGAGGGAGCACAGATACGCAGTATTTT. The V and J genes are TRBV30 and TRBJ2-3; 9 nucleotides match TRBD1. The CDR3 extends over 22 amino acids. The germline CDR1 and CDR2 sequences are GTSNPN and SVGIG (reference sequence). V trimming: 1 base; J trimming: 0 bases; junction bases outside the gene matches: 23.

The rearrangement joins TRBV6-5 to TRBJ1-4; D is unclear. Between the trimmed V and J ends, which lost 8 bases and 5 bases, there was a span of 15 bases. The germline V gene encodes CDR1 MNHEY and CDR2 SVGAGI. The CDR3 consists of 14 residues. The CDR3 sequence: CASARQLKNEKLFF. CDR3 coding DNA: TGTGCCAGCGCGAGGCAGCTGAAAAATGAAAAACTGTTTTTT.

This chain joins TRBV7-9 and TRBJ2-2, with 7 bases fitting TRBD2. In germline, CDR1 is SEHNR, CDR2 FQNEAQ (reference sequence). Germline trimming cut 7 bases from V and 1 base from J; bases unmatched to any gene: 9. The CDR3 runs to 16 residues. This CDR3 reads CASTPPSGGNTGELFF. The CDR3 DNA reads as TGTGCCAGCACCCCCCCTAGCGGAGGGAACACCGGGGAGCTGTTTTTT.

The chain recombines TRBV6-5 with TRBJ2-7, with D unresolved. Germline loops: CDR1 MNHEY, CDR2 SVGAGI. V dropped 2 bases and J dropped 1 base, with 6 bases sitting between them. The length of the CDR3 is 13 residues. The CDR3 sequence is CASSYERSYEQYF. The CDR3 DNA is TGTGCCAGCAGTTACGAGAGATCCTACGAGCAGTACTTC.